This T cell receptor beta chain comes out of a study of blood T cell repertoires in COVID-19. Under the authors' procedure: Researchers report that nucleated cell counts were estimated from reference gene primer amplification. The assay was immunoSEQ multiplex PCR, and TCRdb's table has in-frame clones only and misses some. Clone size and the V and J calls come from that table; the DNA yielded D and trimming. The sample records over 45,000 clones, about 90% being singletons. This CDR3 has 15 amino acids. V gave up 2 bases and J gave up 2 bases, with 13 bases separating them. Germline V lookup: CDR1 KGHSH, CDR2 LQKENI. This clone was found a few times.

This clonotype originated in a man aged 60 to 69 with active COVID-19. The chain links TRBV18 to TRBJ2-7; D perhaps matches TRBD1 (6 bases). Sequencing was performed on peripheral blood. The CDR3 DNA sequence: TGTGCCAGCTCACCAGGGACACATCAAACCTACGAGCAGTACTTC. It translates to CASSPGTHQTYEQYF.